These T cell receptor beta chains were read from a single sample in a study of Ad26.COV2.S vaccination and SARS-CoV-2 variants. Sequencing used immunoSEQ multiplex PCR; TCRdb keeps in-frame clones, though not all of them. The sample has over 400,000 clones; 92% are singletons. The sequences come from peripheral blood, collected in a trial of Ad26.COV2.S vaccine versus placebo. These TCRs come from a person aged 18-60 years who received the Ad26.COV2.S COVID-19 vaccine or a placebo. Both conserved end residues are part of each CDR3. The D gene is left open where the match is weak. Not all rows give a size; the values are once, few, many and, for expanded clones, a class.

.,TRBV10-3,TRBJ1-2,TRBD1,CAIRGQGAGGYTF,TGTGCCATCAGGGGACAGGGGGCGGGAGGCTACACCTTC
.,TRBV23-1,TRBJ1-3,.,CASSRSQTGNTIYF,TGCGCCAGCAGTCGGTCGCAAACTGGAAACACCATATATTTT
.,TRBV19,TRBJ2-3,.,CASSSGTERTDTQYF,TGTGCCAGTAGTTCCGGGACGGAGCGCACAGATACGCAGTATTTT
once,TRBV28,TRBJ2-5,TRBD1,CASSYDRGQETQYF,TGTGCCAGCAGTTACGACAGGGGTCAAGAGACCCAGTACTTC
.,TRBV4-3,TRBJ2-3,.,CASSQDGTILTDTQYF,TGCGCCAGCAGCCAAGATGGAACTATTCTCACAGATACGCAGTATTTT
.,TRBV5-3,TRBJ1-4,.,CARTAIFRLNEKLFF,TGTGCCAGAACCGCTATTTTCAGGCTAAATGAAAAACTGTTTTTT
.,TRBV27,TRBJ2-1,.,CASSSPGSRSYNEQFF,TGTGCCAGCAGTTCCCCGGGTAGTCGGTCCTACAATGAGCAGTTCTTC
.,TRBV24-1,TRBJ2-3,TRBD1,CATSGVNQGADTQYF,TGTGCCACCAGTGGCGTTAATCAGGGGGCCGATACGCAGTATTTT
.,TRBV5-4,TRBJ1-2,.,CASSLYLQGVYGYTF,TGTGCCAGCAGCTTGTACTTACAGGGTGTCTATGGCTACACCTTC
.,TRBV5-1,TRBJ1-2,.,CASSLEGGLGSPNYGYTF,TGCGCCAGCAGCTTGGAAGGGGGGTTGGGCAGCCCAAACTATGGCTACACCTTC
once,TRBV18,TRBJ1-1,TRBD1,CASSPDRVGTEAFF,TGTGCCAGCTCCCCCGACAGGGTAGGAACTGAAGCTTTCTTT
.,TRBV6-6,TRBJ1-3,.,CASSYSRGASGNTIYF,TGTGCCAGCAGTTACTCGAGGGGCGCCTCTGGAAACACCATATATTTT
.,TRBV30,TRBJ2-7,TRBD1,CAWSKGTGPTYEQYF,TGTGCCTGGAGTAAAGGGACAGGGCCCACCTACGAGCAGTACTTC
.,TRBV6-2/TRBV6-3,TRBJ1-2,.,CASSYPFTNYGYTF,TGTGCCAGCAGTTACCCCTTCACTAACTATGGCTACACCTTC
.,TRBV9,TRBJ1-2,.,CASSAPRGLSRVDGYTF,TGTGCCAGCAGCGCACCCCGAGGCCTGTCCAGGGTAGATGGCTACACCTTC
.,TRBV12-3/TRBV12-4,TRBJ2-3,.,CASSFWRTDTQYF,TGTGCCAGCAGTTTCTGGCGCACAGATACGCAGTATTTT
.,TRBV6-5,TRBJ2-5,.,CASRGGKKETQYF,TGTGCCAGCCGCGGCGGTAAAAAAGAGACCCAGTACTTC
few,TRBV19,TRBJ1-1,.,CASSMSANTEAFF,TGTGCCAGTAGTATGTCCGCGAACACTGAAGCTTTCTTT
.,TRBV29-1,TRBJ2-1,.,CSVGVIEQFF,TGCAGCGTTGGAGTAATTGAGCAGTTCTTC
.,TRBV7-9,TRBJ2-1,TRBD2,CASSLDGSGGRSYNEQFF,TGTGCCAGCAGCTTAGATGGTAGCGGGGGGCGCTCCTACAATGAGCAGTTCTTC
few,TRBV7-2,TRBJ2-5,.,CASSLTGTQYF,TGTGCCAGCAGCTTAACCGGGACCCAGTACTTC
.,TRBV9,TRBJ2-7,.,CASSAQTGINYEQYF,TGTGCCAGCAGCGCCCAGACAGGAATAAACTACGAGCAGTACTTC
few,TRBV5-1,TRBJ1-5,.,CASSLDFNQPQHF,TGCGCCAGCAGCTTGGACTTCAATCAGCCCCAGCATTTT
.,TRBV13,TRBJ1-3,TRBD1,CASSLWTGGNTIYF,TGTGCCAGCAGCTTATGGACAGGGGGAAACACCATATATTTT
.,TRBV19,TRBJ1-1,.,CARVPRTIWAFF,TGTGCCAGGGTTCCACGCACAATCTGGGCTTTCTTT
.,TRBV6-5,TRBJ1-2,.,CASSYTRGLYGYTF,TGTGCCAGCAGTTACACCAGGGGTCTATATGGCTACACCTTC
.,TRBV7-8,TRBJ1-1,.,CASRLMNTEAFF,TGTGCCAGTAGACTGATGAACACTGAAGCTTTCTTT
.,TRBV12-5,TRBJ2-5,TRBD1,CASGLGTGPYQETQYF,TGTGCTAGTGGTTTGGGGACAGGTCCGTACCAAGAGACCCAGTACTTC
.,TRBV30,TRBJ1-1,.,CAWRRRVNTEAFF,TGTGCCTGGAGAAGAAGAGTGAACACTGAAGCTTTCTTT
.,TRBV5-1,TRBJ2-5,.,CASSSSGPETQYF,TGCGCCAGCAGCTCGTCAGGGCCAGAGACCCAGTACTTC
.,TRBV4-1,TRBJ2-1,.,CASSQGSGTMSYNEQFF,TGCGCCAGCAGCCAAGGAAGCGGGACAATGTCCTACAATGAGCAGTTCTTC
.,TRBV18,TRBJ2-3,TRBD2,CASSLILAGSSTDTQYF,TGTGCCAGCTCACTCATTCTAGCGGGGTCTAGCACAGATACGCAGTATTTT
.,TRBV29-1,TRBJ2-3,.,CSVARPTDTQYF,TGCAGCGTTGCCCGACCAACAGATACGCAGTATTTT
.,TRBV4-1,TRBJ2-3,.,CASSNPGKPFSRTDTQYF,TGCGCCAGCAGCAACCCGGGCAAGCCGTTCTCCAGAACAGATACGCAGTATTTT
.,TRBV4-3,TRBJ2-1,TRBD1,CASSQEGQGSYNEQFF,TGCGCCAGCAGCCAAGAAGGACAGGGCTCCTACAATGAGCAGTTCTTC
.,TRBV3-1/TRBV3-2,TRBJ2-1,.,CASSQAGRFGNEQFF,TGTGCCAGCAGCCAAGCCGGGCGTTTCGGCAATGAGCAGTTCTTC
.,TRBV12-5,TRBJ1-1,.,CASAYQMNTEAFF,TGTGCTAGTGCCTACCAGATGAACACTGAAGCTTTCTTT
.,TRBV9,TRBJ2-1,.,CASSIWPNNEQFF,TGTGCCAGCAGCATCTGGCCCAACAATGAGCAGTTCTTC
once,TRBV2,TRBJ2-3,.,CASGAAQGTDTQYF,TGTGCCAGCGGTGCGGCACAGGGCACAGATACGCAGTATTTT
.,TRBV4-2,TRBJ1-2,TRBD1,CASSQGTGNGYTF,TGTGCCAGCAGCCAAGGGACAGGGAATGGCTACACCTTC
.,TRBV7-8,TRBJ2-3,.,CASSLVLEVDTQYF,TGTGCCAGCAGCTTAGTGTTGGAAGTGGATACGCAGTATTTT
.,TRBV7-8,TRBJ2-7,TRBD1,CASSQLTGSFIGQYF,TGTGCCAGCAGCCAACTGACAGGGTCCTTTATAGGGCAGTACTTC
.,TRBV11-2,TRBJ2-5,.,CASSVGVLLAGTQYF,TGTGCCAGCAGCGTTGGGGTATTGCTAGCTGGGACCCAGTACTTC
few,TRBV4-3,TRBJ2-5,.,CASSGLGQYQETQYF,TGCGCCAGCAGCGGGCTAGGACAGTACCAAGAGACCCAGTACTTC
.,TRBV5-5,TRBJ2-7,TRBD2,CASSLVFLGGKAYEQYF,TGTGCCAGCAGCTTGGTATTTTTGGGGGGGAAAGCCTACGAGCAGTACTTC
.,TRBV11-2,TRBJ2-2,.,CASSAVPGTMRTGELFF,TGTGCCAGCAGCGCCGTCCCCGGGACAATGAGAACCGGGGAGCTGTTTTTT
.,TRBV6-5,TRBJ2-2,.,CASIRQDNTGELFF,TGTGCCAGCATTCGACAGGATAACACCGGGGAGCTGTTTTTT
once,TRBV18,TRBJ2-7,TRBD2,CASSPEGLAGGEQYF,TGTGCCAGCTCACCAGAGGGACTAGCGGGGGGTGAGCAGTACTTC
.,TRBV10-3,TRBJ2-7,TRBD1,CAISESTDRVYEQYF,TGTGCCATCAGTGAGTCAACAGACAGGGTCTACGAGCAGTACTTC
.,TRBV3-1/TRBV3-2,TRBJ2-7,.,CASSQEPRGVYEQYF,TGTGCCAGCAGCCAAGAACCCAGGGGGGTTTACGAGCAGTACTTC
.,TRBV5-1,TRBJ1-1,.,CASSPDSNTEAFF,TGCGCCAGCAGCCCGGACAGTAACACTGAAGCTTTCTTT
.,TRBV5-6,TRBJ2-4,.,CASSLAADFAKNIQYF,TGTGCCAGCAGCTTGGCAGCAGACTTTGCCAAAAACATTCAGTACTTC
.,TRBV5-1,TRBJ2-5,TRBD2,CASSLGVWRGGVGETQYF,TGCGCCAGCAGCTTGGGAGTGTGGCGGGGGGGCGTTGGCGAGACCCAGTACTTC
.,TRBV27,TRBJ2-5,.,CASSHLGLTQETQYF,TGTGCCAGCAGCCATCTGGGACTCACCCAAGAGACCCAGTACTTC
.,TRBV15,TRBJ2-7,TRBD1,CATSRTGQGPYEQYF,TGTGCCACCAGTAGAACGGGACAGGGACCCTACGAGCAGTACTTC
.,TRBV7-2,TRBJ2-7,TRBD1,CASSSRTGGAYEQYF,TGTGCCAGCAGCAGCCGGACAGGGGGGGCCTACGAGCAGTACTTC
.,TRBV4-1,TRBJ2-3,.,CASTDTGRDTQYF,TGCGCCAGCACCGATACTGGGCGAGATACGCAGTATTTT
.,TRBV28,TRBJ2-7,.,CASSVSGVPEQYF,TGTGCCAGCAGTGTATCCGGGGTACCCGAGCAGTACTTC
.,TRBV2,TRBJ2-5,.,CASSNTRVHQETQYF,TGTGCCAGCAGTAATACTAGAGTTCACCAAGAGACCCAGTACTTC